The 27 T cell receptor beta chains below all came from one sample that was sequenced in a study of shared T cell receptors in the human thymus. Profiling relied on immunoSEQ multiplex PCR, and the TCRdb table lists in-frame clones only, not all of them. The sample contains 720,000 or so clones, 70% to 90% of which appear only once. These data were also reused for a study on human thymus T cells.

Specimen: thymocytes. The receptors come from a girl in the first two years of life with a congenital heart defect.

The chain carries TRBV12-5 and TRBJ1-2; 7 nucleotides align to TRBD1. The germline V gene encodes CDR1 LGHNT and CDR2 FRNRAP. V was clipped by 2 bases and J by 6 bases; unmatched bases: 12. CDR3 length equals 16 residues. The CDR3 DNA follows: TGTGCTAGTGGTTTGCCCCGGGACAGTAGGAACAATGGCTACACCTTC. It is translated as CASGLPRDSRNNGYTF.

The rearrangement links TRBV27 to TRBJ2-3; perhaps TRBD2 as D (6 bases). The CDR3 sequence is 17 residues long. Deletions cut 8 bases from V and 2 bases from J, with 23 bases between. CDR1 is MNHEY, CDR2 SMNVEV, per germline (reference sequence). Written as DNA, the CDR3 is TGTGCCAGCGGCACCCCCAATCGGGACTCTTACACAGATACGCAGTATTTT. Protein product: CASGTPNRDSYTDTQYF.

This clone turned up a few times. The rearrangement joins TRBV4-1 to TRBJ1-5, with 7 bases aligning to TRBD1. The CDR3 extends over 16 amino acids. Trimming at V came to 3 bases and at J to 7 bases, leaving 12 bases not matched to a gene. Germline values: CDR1 MGHRA, CDR2 YSYEKL. The CDR3 here is CASSQLDQGEEQPQHF. In nucleotides, the CDR3 is TGCGCCAGCAGCCAGCTTGACCAGGGGGAGGAGCAGCCCCAGCATTTT.

V is TRBV28 and J is TRBJ2-3; tentatively, D is TRBD2 (7 bases). Looked up from germline, CDR1 is MDHEN and CDR2 is SYDVKM. Trimming pared 6 bases from V and 2 bases from J, leaving 24 bases between. The CDR3 loop spans 18 amino acids. The DNA for the CDR3 is TGTGCCAGCAGACACCCCCCGCGGGGAGGGGACATCACAGATACGCAGTATTTT. Encoded protein: CASRHPPRGGDITDTQYF.

The chain couples TRBV30 to TRBJ2-1, with D maybe TRBD2 (5 bases). This CDR3 has 16 residues. From germline, CDR1 is GTSNPN and CDR2 SVGIG (reference sequence). V was cut by 1 base and J by 0 bases, with 13 bases left in between. The CDR3 bases are TGTGCCTGGAGTGGTAGAGGGTACAGCTCCTACAATGAGCAGTTCTTC. Residues: CAWSGRGYSSYNEQFF.

The rearrangement joins TRBV18 to TRBJ1-4, with 7 bases fitting TRBD1. The J segment lost 7 bases and the V segment lost 3 bases, leaving 29 bases of the junction unmatched. The CDR3 is made up of 22 amino acids. CDR1 KGHSH and CDR2 LQKENI come from the germline V gene. The CDR3 coding sequence is TGTGCCAGCTCACCTAGTAACCGGACACCCACACGAACGAGGGGGCATTTTGAAAAACTGTTTTTT. As protein: CASSPSNRTPTRTRGHFEKLFF.

This sequence joins TRBV2 and TRBJ1-6; the D gene is possibly TRBD1 (5 bases). The CDR3 is 19 amino acids. Trimming removed 3 bases at V and 8 bases at J, with 26 bases between. CDR1 is SNHLY and CDR2 is FYNNEI in the germline V gene. In DNA form, the CDR3 reads TGTGCCAGCAGTGAGGGGGAGGGTCCCTACGCCAAGGCAGATTCACCCCTCCACTTT. As protein: CASSEGEGPYAKADSPLHF.

This sequence joins TRBV10-3 and TRBJ1-1, with 9 bases aligning to TRBD1. The CDR3 sequence is 14 residues long. The germline CDR1 and CDR2 sequences are ENHRY and SYGVKD. V lost 6 bases, J lost 5 bases, and 7 bases stayed unmatched. DNA of the CDR3: TGTGCCATCAGCGTAACCGGACAGGGGACTGAAGCTTTCTTT. This encodes CAISVTGQGTEAFF.

This chain joins TRBV5-1 and TRBJ2-1; possibly TRBD2 for D (6 bases). The CDR3 covers 13 residues. Germline values: CDR1 SGHRS, CDR2 YFSETQ. The ends were cut back, 3 bases at V and 8 bases at J, with 12 bases in the middle. The CDR3 sequence is CASSSRDLDEQFF. Here the CDR3 DNA reads TGCGCCAGCAGCTCCCGGGACTTGGATGAGCAGTTCTTC.

The J gene is TRBJ1-2, the V gene TRBV5-5; perhaps TRBD1 as D (6 bases). Looked up from germline, CDR1 is SGHKS and CDR2 is YYEKEE (reference sequence). There are 13 residues in the CDR3. Trimming cost V 3 bases and J 3 bases, with 9 bases left between them. The CDR3 nucleotides are TGTGCCAGCAGCTCCGGACAGTACTATGGCTACACCTTC. Protein product: CASSSGQYYGYTF.

With regard to this clone: Relative to the germline gene, one junction end is altered; a read error may explain this. This rearrangement joins TRBV2 to TRBJ1-4, with a possible D match to TRBD1 (6 bases). Germline CDR1 is SNHLY and CDR2 is FYNNEI. The CDR3 consists of 18 residues. CDR3 coding DNA: TGTGCCAGCAGCGAAGCACAACAGGGAAGGTGGGCAGGTGAAAAACTGTTTTTT. This translates into CASSEAQQGRWAGEKLFF.

The rearrangement joins TRBV5-1 to TRBJ2-7, with 7 bases aligning to TRBD2. Per the germline V gene, CDR1 is SGHRS and CDR2 is YFSETQ. CDR3 size: 14 residues. The trim removed 5 bases at V and 2 bases at J, leaving 7 bases unmatched. The CDR3 reads CASRAGGNPYEQYF. DNA for the CDR3: TGCGCCAGCAGGGCCGGGGGGAACCCCTACGAGCAGTACTTC.

V and J are TRBV7-4 and TRBJ2-2; weak D call: TRBD2 (5 bases). Germline lookup yields CDR1 SGHVT and CDR2 SQSDAQ. This CDR3 is built from 17 residues. Trimming removed 5 bases from V and 2 bases from J, with 18 bases in between. The CDR3 coding sequence is TGTGCCAGCAGCCCCCGCAGTGGGGAGTTAAACACCGGGGAGCTGTTTTTT. Protein sequence: CASSPRSGELNTGELFF.

This clone was picked up a small number of times. The chain uses TRBV5-1 and TRBJ2-5; 9 bases are shared with TRBD2. This CDR3 spans 16 amino acids. The germline gives CDR1 SGHRS, CDR2 YFSETQ. The V gene end was trimmed by 0 bases and the J gene end by 1 base; junction bases not matched to a gene: 4. The CDR3 region has the DNA TGCGCCAGCAGCTTGGCTAGCGGGGATTTCCAAGAGACCCAGTACTTC. It codes for CASSLASGDFQETQYF.

The chain combines TRBV27 with TRBJ1-1, with D unresolved. This CDR3 has 17 residues. The germline V and J ends were trimmed by 0 bases and 3 bases, with 17 bases remaining between them. Germline CDR1 reads MNHEY; CDR2 reads SMNVEV (reference sequence). In DNA form, the CDR3 reads TGTGCCAGCAGTTTATCGGTCGCGGTGGGTTGGTACACTGAAGCTTTCTTT. This translates into CASSLSVAVGWYTEAFF.

In nucleotides, the CDR3 is TGTGCCATCCGCTGGATGGGCAGATGGGACTATGGCTACACCTTC. Translation gives CAIRWMGRWDYGYTF. The chain uses TRBV10-3 and TRBJ1-2; no clear D. Trimming removed 8 bases at V and 3 bases at J, with 19 bases between. The CDR3 covers 15 residues. Germline loops: CDR1 ENHRY, CDR2 SYGVKD.

V and J are TRBV5-1 and TRBJ2-5, with 11 bases matching TRBD2. Germline V gene sequence: CDR1 SGHRS, CDR2 YFSETQ. V shed 4 bases, J shed 4 bases, and the junction held 9 bases outside the gene matches. The CDR3 consists of 16 residues. Here the CDR3 reads CASSPRTSGLAETQYF. As DNA, the CDR3 is TGCGCCAGCAGCCCACGGACTAGCGGGTTAGCAGAGACCCAGTACTTC.

The gene calls are TRBV5-5 and TRBJ2-5; TRBD1 agrees at 12 bases. Trimming at V came to 0 bases and at J to 4 bases, leaving 4 bases not matched to a gene. Germline V gene sequence: CDR1 SGHKS, CDR2 YYEKEE (reference sequence). The CDR3 sequence is 16 residues long. The CDR3 reads CASSLARDRGRETQYF. CDR3 nucleotide sequence: TGTGCCAGCAGCTTGGCCCGGGACAGGGGGCGAGAGACCCAGTACTTC.

This clone was counted once. This chain uses TRBV6-4 with TRBJ2-1; D is perhaps TRBD2 (6 bases). This CDR3 is built from 13 residues. Germline values: CDR1 MRHNA, CDR2 SNTAGT. Trimming cost V 8 bases and J 6 bases, with 14 bases left between them. The CDR3 here is CASSPDGGNEQFF. The CDR3 bases are TGTGCCAGCTCCCCGGACGGGGGCAATGAGCAGTTCTTC.

The table lists this clone with a count of one. The chain joins TRBV4-1 to TRBJ1-3; D uncertain. Between the trimmed V and J ends, which lost 0 bases and 0 bases, there was a span of 18 bases. Germline assignment: CDR1 MGHRA and CDR2 YSYEKL. The CDR3 is made up of 19 amino acids. The CDR3 here is CASSQEPGRREDSGNTIYF. The CDR3 DNA reads TGCGCCAGCAGCCAAGAACCCGGCCGACGGGAAGACTCTGGAAACACCATATATTTT.

The genes are TRBV27 and TRBJ2-7, with D possibly being TRBD2 (6 bases). The length of the CDR3 is 15 residues. Germline CDR1 and CDR2: MNHEY and SMNVEV (reference sequence). V shed 6 bases and J shed 5 bases, with 20 bases lying between them. The DNA of the CDR3 is TGTGCCAGCAGCGACGAGGGACCCGGCGGGGACGAGCAGTACTTC. Its translation is CASSDEGPGGDEQYF.

The V call is TRBV6-6, the J call TRBJ2-7; no firm D call. This CDR3 comprises 13 residues. Germline V gives CDR1 MNHNY, CDR2 SVGAGI (reference sequence). V lost 7 bases to trimming and J lost 0 bases, with 10 bases between them. CDR3 region: CASTVGSSYEQYF. The CDR3 nucleotides read TGTGCCAGCACCGTCGGGTCCTCCTACGAGCAGTACTTC.

The V call is TRBV10-3, the J call TRBJ2-3; tentatively, D is TRBD2 (5 bases). The CDR3 spans 16 residues. The V gene's germline CDR1 is ENHRY and CDR2 SYGVKD. Trimming pared 3 bases from V and 0 bases from J, leaving 13 bases between. The CDR3 DNA reads as TGTGCCATCAGTGAAGGAGAGGGCAGTAGCACAGATACGCAGTATTTT. This codes for CAISEGEGSSTDTQYF.

The V and J genes are TRBV5-1 and TRBJ1-2; 9 bases fit TRBD1. CDR3 length: 15 residues. Germline V lookup: CDR1 SGHRS, CDR2 YFSETQ. The J segment lost 1 base and the V segment lost 5 bases, leaving 6 bases of the junction unmatched. CDR3 region: CASRDTGGSNYGYTF. For the CDR3, the DNA is TGCGCCAGCAGGGATACAGGGGGCAGTAACTATGGCTACACCTTC.

The CDR3, as DNA: TGTGCCAGTAGTATACCCGGGACAGAAACTGGGGCCAACGTCCTGACTTTC. Encoded protein: CASSIPGTETGANVLTF. The chain couples TRBV19 to TRBJ2-6, with 7 bases lining up with TRBD1. Germline V lookup: CDR1 LNHDA, CDR2 SQIVND (reference sequence). V shed 2 bases and J 2 bases; nucleotides not matched to a gene: 6. There are 17 residues in the CDR3.

DNA for the CDR3: TGTGCCAGCAGCCCACCGGGACAGACTAGCACTGAAGCTTTCTTT. Its protein product is CASSPPGQTSTEAFF. This sequence joins TRBV5-4 and TRBJ1-1; 7 positions agree with TRBD1. Germline values: CDR1 SGHNT, CDR2 YYREEE (reference sequence). CDR3 size: 15 residues. Unmatched junction bases numbered 10, after V lost 4 bases and J lost 4 bases.

The gene calls are TRBV6-1 and TRBJ2-7; TRBD2 might be the D (6 bases). The CDR3 runs 13 residues. CDR1 is MNHNS, CDR2 SASEGT, per germline. The V end lost 5 bases, the J end lost 9 bases, and 17 bases lay between the germline ends. DNA of the CDR3: TGTGCCAGCAGTCACCGGGACTGCTCGGTGCAGTACTTC. This translates into CASSHRDCSVQYF.